What follows is one TCR beta chain and its context. This clonotype appeared many times. Its antigen is still unknown. Base qualities are missing; no much larger clone stands one base away. The germline V gene (reference sequence) specifies DFQATT as CDR1 and SNEGSKA as CDR2. Trimming leaves V shorter by 3 bases and J shorter by 7 bases, with the junction holding 13 bases beyond the gene matches. From the cysteine up to the phenylalanine, the CDR3 has a length of 18 residues. Of the read, only the CDR3 DNA is kept; its 54 bases are in frame from base 1. The study reported a robust and sensitive protocol to amplify, sequence and analyze TCRs, based on 3' ligation of a UMI-containing oligonucleotide to TCR cDNA. For whole blood analysis, approximately 2.6 ml of peripheral blood was drawn from adult healthy volunteers into Tempus tubes, and RNA was extracted according to the manufacturer's instructions. Before reverse transcription, total RNA that had not been cell sorted was treated with RQ1 DNase, with a target input of about 1 to 1000 ng. To check how robust the pipeline was in samples where T cells make up a minority population, libraries were built from skin biopsies and whole blood.

This specimen comes from a study of naive and memory T cell subsets (dated by TCRdb to the late 2010s). Regarding the complete study: The figure summarizing the skin biopsy and whole blood samples listed roughly ten blood donors, 7 tuberculin skin test biopsies and 3 saline control biopsies. PCR2 was typically performed as a SYBR Green qPCR that was stopped at a set threshold, although end-point PCR (approximately 6 cycles) could be used instead for low-input samples. Study-level results and caveats: The potential sensitivity of the RNA-based method to TCR transcript changes with T cell activation and differentiation was acknowledged.

Receptor libraries were prepared by 5' RACE. The ligated cDNA was amplified in four rounds of PCR with nested alpha and beta constant region primers together with the SP2 primer. For the blood and skin samples, reverse transcription of TCR RNA was done with SuperScript IV along with alpha and beta constant region primers. An oligonucleotide carrying the Illumina SP2 primer and a UMI was ligated to the cDNA 3' end using T4 RNA ligase 1. The 12-nucleotide UMI consisted of two random hexamers with an eight-base spacer between the hexamers to prevent hairpin formation. TCR alpha and beta chain libraries were processed separately from the second PCR onward, with dual indexing for multiplexing. After pooling, the indexed libraries were analyzed by capillary electrophoresis and sequenced on either an Illumina MiSeq or NextSeq. PhiX DNA at roughly 5-7.5% was added to the libraries to raise base diversity and improve cluster recognition. Turning to the authors' computational methods: Demultiplexor took UMIs from read 2, joined the UMIs to the TCR sequence from read 1, and separated reads according to sample indices. V and J genes and V-J junctions were identified by Decombinator, which gave every TCR a five-part identifier that included V and J deletions. Collapsinator relied on UMIs to correct both sequencing errors and PCR amplification heterogeneity, producing a UMI-based abundance for each TCR. Identifiers were converted to nucleotide sequence by CDR3Translator and translated to amino acids, and CDR3 regions were extracted on the basis of terminal motifs. After normalization to the amount of input RNA, the error-corrected alpha and beta TCR counts from blood and from skin were compared. The public reads were quality trimmed at Q25 with fastp and then assembled into clones with MiXCR by TCRdb, keeping productive beta chains. Entries that share a CDR3 protein sequence are merged under the most common genes and DNA. The authors' filters were not applied to this entry. The sample table holds tens of thousands of distinct CDR3 sequences, of which 7% to 8% were seen once. The ten largest clones take up roughly 21% of the sample.

The sequence came from a female donor in good health. The rearrangement joined TRBV20-1 to TRBJ2-2; TRBD2 aligns with 14 central bases. The CDR3 amino acid sequence is: CSASNPSRGLAGDGELFF. The nucleotides read TGCAGTGCTAGCAACCCTTCACGGGGACTAGCGGGGGACGGGGAGCTGTTTTTT.